This is a list of T cell receptor beta chains from one sample in a study of blood T cell repertoires in COVID-19. Some clones are missing from TCRdb's copy, which holds only in-frame ones; the method was immunoSEQ multiplex PCR. The top ten hold around 8% of the sample, which has about 220,000 clones, more than 75% seen once. The source material was peripheral blood. These receptors came from a woman of 80 years or more with COVID-19, enrolled during active disease. Each CDR3 is given with its conserved first and last residue. D genes are given only for firm matches. Clone size is shown for a subset of rows, as once, few, many or a class of expanded clone.

TRBJ2-1,NA,NA,TRBV12-3/TRBV12-4,CASRGTYNEQFF
TRBJ1-2,once,NA,TRBV5-5,CASSLRGNYGYTF
TRBJ1-4,NA,NA,TRBV30,CAWSDLGRSANEKLFF
TRBJ1-2,NA,NA,TRBV9,CASSVVGDYGYTF
TRBJ1-2,once,NA,TRBV9,CASSVDTGANYGYTF
TRBJ1-1,NA,NA,TRBV5-6,CASSLTGHLNTEAFF
TRBJ1-6,NA,NA,TRBV5-6,CASRIEGAYNSPLHF
TRBJ2-3,many,NA,TRBV5-4,CASSLERTDTQYF
TRBJ1-1,NA,NA,TRBV30,CAWSVSSQGNTEAFF
TRBJ2-1,NA,NA,TRBV7-3,CASSLTRQNNEQFF
TRBJ2-7,once,NA,TRBV5-4,CASSLGGSSYEQYF
TRBJ1-2,NA,TRBD1,TRBV30,CAWGDRGTGGYTF
TRBJ1-5,NA,NA,TRBV5-6,CASSFGFLSNQPQHF
TRBJ2-1,NA,TRBD1,TRBV5-1,CASSSQGASHNEQFF
TRBJ2-3,NA,TRBD2,TRBV12-5,CASGLSAGVSTDTQYF
TRBJ2-3,NA,NA,TRBV14,CASSQDAADTQYF
TRBJ1-6,NA,TRBD1,TRBV7-9,CASSLGDRNNSPLHF
TRBJ1-5,NA,TRBD1,TRBV5-8,CASSRHRGGGNQPQHF
TRBJ1-1,once,NA,TRBV7-9,CASSSPLTEAFF
TRBJ1-1,NA,NA,TRBV10-3,CAINLGQNTEAFF
TRBJ2-7,NA,NA,TRBV6-5,CASRDQGFSSYEQYF
TRBJ1-3,NA,NA,TRBV2,CASSGSTGYLSGNTIYF
TRBJ2-5,NA,TRBD1,TRBV7-2,CASTPGQVQETQYF
TRBJ2-1,NA,TRBD1,TRBV24-1,CATSDPGTVDNEQFF
TRBJ1-1,NA,NA,TRBV30,CAWRARGGLGTEAFF
TRBJ2-3,NA,NA,TRBV27,CASSLRGFNTDTQYF
TRBJ2-7,once,TRBD2,TRBV10-1,CASSASASGAYEQYF
TRBJ2-7,NA,TRBD1,TRBV18,CASSPGTGTYEQYF
TRBJ2-5,NA,TRBD2,TRBV28,CATGGQGWEQGAQYF
TRBJ2-5,NA,TRBD1,TRBV18,CASSPLTGDQETQYF
TRBJ2-7,NA,NA,TRBV5-1,CASSQIPYEQYF
TRBJ1-1,NA,NA,TRBV5-1,CASSPYTNTEAFF
TRBJ2-5,NA,NA,TRBV4-1,CASSQHPTRQETQYF
TRBJ2-7,NA,TRBD2,TRBV28,CASSPLGTSIYEQYF
TRBJ2-1,NA,NA,TRBV4-2,CASSQWPQLNEQFF
TRBJ2-7,few,TRBD2,TRBV29-1,CSAAVSTSGSGEQYF
TRBJ1-2,once,NA,TRBV5-1,CASSLGTRGRGYGYTF
TRBJ1-2,NA,TRBD1,TRBV19,CASSWPGQGAYGYTF
TRBJ1-2,NA,TRBD1,TRBV9,CASSVGTGGGYTF
TRBJ1-6,NA,NA,TRBV2,CASSEWALNSPLHF
TRBJ1-2,NA,TRBD1,TRBV6-2/TRBV6-3,CASSYSAGTGGNYGYTF
TRBJ1-3,NA,TRBD1,TRBV7-9,CASSFGTGSGNTIYF
TRBJ2-7,NA,NA,TRBV7-9,CASSQGRGQGTYEQYF
TRBJ2-2,NA,TRBD1,TRBV11-2,CASSPRGRATGELFF
TRBJ1-1,NA,NA,TRBV3-1/TRBV3-2,CASSQDTGSTEAFF
TRBJ2-3,NA,TRBD2,TRBV19,CASSTLAGPTDTQYF
TRBJ2-2,NA,NA,TRBV9,CASSVAGGWTGELFF
TRBJ1-3,NA,TRBD1,TRBV6-1,CASSEMAGGGGNTIYF
TRBJ1-1,NA,NA,TRBV19,CASSTGPFEAFF
TRBJ2-7,once,NA,TRBV6-1,CASSDFLEQYF
TRBJ2-7,once,TRBD2,TRBV30,CAWSEGLAGIYEQYF
TRBJ1-1,NA,TRBD1,TRBV25-1,CASSSGQGVWGTEAFF
TRBJ2-3,NA,NA,TRBV7-9,CASSFRLQARSTDTQYF
TRBJ2-1,NA,TRBD1,TRBV14,CASSLGGGQRYNEQFF
TRBJ2-1,NA,TRBD2,TRBV11-2,CASSFGAGGFNEQFF
TRBJ1-4,once,NA,TRBV9,CASSGGRANEKLFF
TRBJ1-6,NA,NA,TRBV18,CASSLSGVEGSPLHF
TRBJ2-7,NA,NA,TRBV7-2,CASSLENRAYEQYF
TRBJ1-4,few,NA,TRBV27,CASSLYSYGKAGTNEKLFF